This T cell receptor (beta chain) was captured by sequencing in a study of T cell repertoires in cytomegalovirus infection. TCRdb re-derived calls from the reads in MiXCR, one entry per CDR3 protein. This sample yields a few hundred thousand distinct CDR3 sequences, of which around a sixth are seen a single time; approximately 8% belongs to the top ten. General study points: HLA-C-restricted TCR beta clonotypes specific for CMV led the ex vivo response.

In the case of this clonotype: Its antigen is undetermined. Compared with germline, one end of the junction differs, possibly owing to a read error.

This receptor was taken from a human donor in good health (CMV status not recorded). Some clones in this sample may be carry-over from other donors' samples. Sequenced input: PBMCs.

Here the CDR3 DNA reads TGCAGTGCTAGAGTGACGGCCTACGATGAGCAGTTCTTC. Its protein is CSARVTAYDEQFF. The rearrangement uses TRBV20-1 and TRBJ2-1; unclear D gene. CDR3 length: 13 residues. Germline V lookup: CDR1 DFQATT, CDR2 SNEGSKA (reference sequence).